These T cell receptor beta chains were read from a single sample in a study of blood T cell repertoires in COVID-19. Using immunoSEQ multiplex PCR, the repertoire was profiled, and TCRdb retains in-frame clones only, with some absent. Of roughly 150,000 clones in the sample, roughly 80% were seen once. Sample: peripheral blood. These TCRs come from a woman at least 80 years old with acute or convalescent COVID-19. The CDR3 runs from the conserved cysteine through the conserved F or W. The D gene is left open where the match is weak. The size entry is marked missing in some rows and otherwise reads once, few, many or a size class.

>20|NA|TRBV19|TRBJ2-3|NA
CASSIGAPPMAGWFGDTQYF
TGTGCCAGTAGTATAGGGGCGCCTCCGATGGCGGGGTGGTTTGGAGATACGCAGTATTTT
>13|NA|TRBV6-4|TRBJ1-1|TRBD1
CASSKTGATEAFF
TGTGCCAGCAGCAAGACAGGGGCCACTGAAGCTTTCTTT
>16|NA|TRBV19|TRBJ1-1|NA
CATRIYSAVQGTEAFF
TGTGCCACCAGAATTTATTCGGCAGTTCAGGGCACTGAAGCTTTCTTT
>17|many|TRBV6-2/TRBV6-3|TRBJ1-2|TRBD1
CASSYGTGTQSNYGYTF
TGTGCCAGCAGTTACGGGACAGGGACCCAATCTAACTATGGCTACACCTTC
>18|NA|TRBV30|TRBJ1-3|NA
CAWSVTWDFESAENTIYF
TGTGCCTGGAGTGTAACCTGGGACTTTGAATCGGCGGAAAACACCATATATTTT
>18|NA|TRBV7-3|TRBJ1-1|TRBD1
CASSLMGLGTGVHTEAFF
TGTGCCAGCAGCTTAATGGGCCTGGGGACAGGGGTTCACACTGAAGCTTTCTTT
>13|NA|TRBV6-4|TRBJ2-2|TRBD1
CASRTGETGELFF
TGTGCCAGCAGGACAGGGGAGACCGGGGAGCTGTTTTTT
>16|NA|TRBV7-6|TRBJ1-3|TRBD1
CASSLGLRGTGNTIYF
TGTGCCAGCAGCTTAGGGCTCAGGGGGACTGGAAACACCATATATTTT
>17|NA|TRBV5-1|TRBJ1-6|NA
CASSHGQPSSYNSPLHF
TGCGCCAGCAGCCACGGACAGCCGAGCTCCTATAATTCACCCCTCCACTTT
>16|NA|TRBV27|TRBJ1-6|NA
CASSFQGPTYNSPLHF
TGTGCCAGCAGCTTCCAGGGGCCGACCTATAATTCACCCCTCCACTTT
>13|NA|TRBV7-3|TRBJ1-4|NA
CASSLIRGEKLFF
TGTGCCAGCAGCTTAATAAGAGGAGAAAAACTGTTTTTT
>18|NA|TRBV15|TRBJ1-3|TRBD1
CATSREGPDRAAGNTIYF
TGTGCCACCAGCAGGGAAGGTCCTGACAGGGCTGCTGGAAACACCATATATTTT
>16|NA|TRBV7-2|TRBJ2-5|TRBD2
CASSIGLAGGQETQYF
TGTGCCAGCAGCATCGGACTAGCGGGAGGGCAAGAGACCCAGTACTTC
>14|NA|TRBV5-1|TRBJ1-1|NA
CASSTEQGFTEAFF
TGCGCCAGCAGCACTGAACAGGGATTCACTGAAGCTTTCTTT
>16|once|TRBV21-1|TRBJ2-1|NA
CASSKCCGQGWDEQFF
TGTGCCAGCAGCAAATGTTGCGGACAGGGGTGGGATGAGCAGTTCTTC
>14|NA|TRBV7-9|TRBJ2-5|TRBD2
CAIGTSGGGETQYF
TGTGCCATTGGGACTAGCGGGGGAGGAGAGACCCAGTACTTC
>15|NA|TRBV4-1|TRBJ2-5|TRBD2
CASSHVGLAQETQYF
TGCGCCAGCAGCCATGTGGGACTAGCCCAAGAGACCCAGTACTTC
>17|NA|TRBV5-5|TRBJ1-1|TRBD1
CASSFLRTGKMETEAFF
TGTGCCAGCAGCTTCCTTAGGACAGGGAAAATGGAGACTGAAGCTTTCTTT
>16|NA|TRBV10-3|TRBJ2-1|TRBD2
CAISESRLAVYNEQFF
TGTGCCATCAGTGAGTCGCGACTAGCGGTCTACAATGAGCAGTTCTTC
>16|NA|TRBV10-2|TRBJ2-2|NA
CASSESGRATLGELFF
TGCGCCAGCAGTGAGTCGGGCAGGGCGACTTTGGGGGAGCTGTTTTTT
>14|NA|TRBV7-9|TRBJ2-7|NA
CAIPRGADVYEQYF
TGTGCCATCCCACGGGGGGCTGATGTCTACGAGCAGTACTTC
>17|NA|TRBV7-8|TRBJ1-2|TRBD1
CASSSRPQGLVPSGYTF
TGTGCCAGCAGCTCTCGTCCACAGGGGTTGGTACCCTCTGGCTACACCTTC
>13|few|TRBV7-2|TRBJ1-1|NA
CASSSQKNTEAFF
TGTGCCAGCAGCTCGCAGAAGAACACTGAAGCTTTCTTT
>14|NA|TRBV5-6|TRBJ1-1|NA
CASRRTNTNTEAFF
TGTGCCAGCAGACGTACAAATACCAACACTGAAGCTTTCTTT
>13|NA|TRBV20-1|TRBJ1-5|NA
CSASTGENQPQHF
TGCAGTGCTAGTACCGGGGAAAATCAGCCCCAGCATTTT
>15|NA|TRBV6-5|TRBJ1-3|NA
CASSYSDSSGNTIYF
TGTGCCAGCAGTTACAGCGACAGCTCTGGAAACACCATATATTTT
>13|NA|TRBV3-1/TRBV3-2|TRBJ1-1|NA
CASYSPLNTEAFF
TGTGCCAGTTACAGCCCCCTGAACACTGAAGCTTTCTTT
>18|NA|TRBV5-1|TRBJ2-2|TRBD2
CASSSWTSGRALTGELFF
TGCGCCAGCAGCTCTTGGACTAGCGGGAGGGCCCTCACCGGGGAGCTGTTTTTT
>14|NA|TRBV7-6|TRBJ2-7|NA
CASSLDPGNYEQYF
TGTGCCAGCAGCTTAGACCCAGGGAATTACGAGCAGTACTTC
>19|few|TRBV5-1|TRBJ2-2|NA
CASSLSGGISTGRAGELFF
TGCGCCAGCAGCTTGTCCGGGGGTATATCGACGGGACGTGCCGGGGAGCTGTTTTTT
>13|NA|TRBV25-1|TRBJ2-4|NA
CASSEGARNIQYF
TGTGCCAGCAGTGAAGGGGCCCGGAACATTCAGTACTTC
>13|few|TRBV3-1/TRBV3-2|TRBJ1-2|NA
CASSHGQNYGYTF
TGTGCCAGCAGCCATGGACAGAACTATGGCTACACCTTC
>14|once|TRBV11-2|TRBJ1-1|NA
CASSSPHSNTEAFF
TGTGCCAGCAGCTCTCCTCACTCGAACACTGAAGCTTTCTTT
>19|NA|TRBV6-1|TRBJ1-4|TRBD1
CASSESIPGQGIPFEKLFF
TGTGCCAGCAGTGAATCGATCCCGGGACAGGGAATTCCATTCGAAAAACTGTTTTTT
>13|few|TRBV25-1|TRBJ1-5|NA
CASSESQGKPQHF
TGTGCCAGCAGTGAATCCCAGGGGAAGCCCCAGCATTTT
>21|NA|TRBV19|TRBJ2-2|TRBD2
CASSINPREREGPSKAGELFF
TGTGCCAGTAGTATTAACCCTCGGGAGCGGGAGGGCCCGAGTAAGGCCGGGGAGCTGTTTTTT
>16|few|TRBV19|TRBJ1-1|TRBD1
CASTPGQGAPNTEAFF
TGTGCCAGTACCCCCGGGCAGGGGGCGCCGAACACTGAAGCTTTCTTT
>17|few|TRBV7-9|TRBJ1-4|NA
CASSLVSTTGTNEKLFF
TGTGCCAGCAGCTTAGTTTCTACGACAGGCACTAATGAAAAACTGTTTTTT
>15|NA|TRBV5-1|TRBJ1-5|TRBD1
CASSIQGEGNQPQHF
TGCGCCAGCAGCATACAGGGGGAAGGCAATCAGCCCCAGCATTTT
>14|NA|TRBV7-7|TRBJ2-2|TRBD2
CASATGGPSGELFF
TGTGCCAGTGCGACGGGAGGGCCATCCGGGGAGCTGTTTTTT
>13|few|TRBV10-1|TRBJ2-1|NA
CASSATVYNEQFF
TGCGCCAGCAGTGCTACCGTCTACAATGAGCAGTTCTTC
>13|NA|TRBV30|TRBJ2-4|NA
CAWSVGSMEIQYF
TGTGCCTGGAGTGTGGGCTCCATGGAAATTCAGTACTTC
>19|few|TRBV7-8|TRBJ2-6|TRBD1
CASSSVPGQASSGANVLTF
TGTGCCAGCAGCTCGGTACCGGGACAGGCCTCCTCTGGGGCCAACGTCCTGACTTTC
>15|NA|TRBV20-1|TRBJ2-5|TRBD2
CSASVQLAGTETQYF
TGCAGTGCTAGTGTCCAACTAGCGGGGACGGAGACCCAGTACTTC
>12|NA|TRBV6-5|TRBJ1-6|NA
CASSYSGSPLHF
TGTGCCAGCAGTTATTCCGGGTCACCCCTCCACTTT
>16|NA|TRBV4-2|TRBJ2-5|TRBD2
CASSRSGGVNSETQYF
TGTGCCAGCAGCCGGAGCGGGGGGGTGAACTCAGAGACCCAGTACTTC
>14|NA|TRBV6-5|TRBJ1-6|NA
CASSYSPGNSPLHF
TGTGCCAGCAGTTACTCTCCGGGGAATTCACCCCTCCACTTT
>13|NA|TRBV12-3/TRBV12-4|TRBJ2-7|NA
CASSSQRGGEQYF
TGTGCCAGCAGTTCCCAGAGGGGGGGCGAGCAGTACTTC
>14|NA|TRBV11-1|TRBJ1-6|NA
CASSTTDRSRSLHF
TGTGCCAGCAGCACAACGGACAGATCGAGGTCCCTCCACTTT
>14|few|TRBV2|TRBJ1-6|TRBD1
CASSVDRVGSPLHF
TGTGCCAGCAGTGTGGACAGGGTGGGGTCACCCCTCCACTTT